These T cell receptor beta chains were read from a single sample in a study of tumor and adjacent non-tumor tissue in lung cancer. TCRdb re-called the multiplex PCR reads through MiXCR, storing one row per CDR3 protein. The profile shows about 76,000 distinct CDR3 sequences, 55% to 70% of them singletons. The sequencing input was lung tumor tissue. Receptors were obtained from an older woman with non-small cell lung cancer. Both conserved end residues are part of each CDR3. Each record gives: CDR3 DNA, CDR3 protein, clone size, V gene, J gene, D gene. A D gene is named only where the DNA matches it firmly. Clone sizes are given selectively: once, few, many, or a class where the clone is expanded.

cdr3_nt: TGTGCCAGCAGCTTAGAAGGGGGCCGGGCTTATGGCTACACATTC
cdr3_aa: CASSLEGGRAYGYTF
clone_size: -
v_call: TRBV7-3
j_call: TRBJ1-2
d_call: TRBD1

cdr3_nt: TGTGCCAGCAGCCAAGATACGACCCCACGTACCGGAGAGCTGTTTTTT
cdr3_aa: CASSQDTTPRTGELFF
clone_size: once
v_call: TRBV4-2
j_call: TRBJ2-2
d_call: -

cdr3_nt: TGTGCCAGCAGTTTAATGACGAAGAGCGGATTTTTGAGTGAGCGGTACTTC
cdr3_aa: CASSLMTKSGFLSERYF
clone_size: -
v_call: TRBV12-3/TRBV12-4
j_call: TRBJ2-7
d_call: -

cdr3_nt: TGTGCCAGCAGTCCAGGGGGGACTGAAGCTTTCTTT
cdr3_aa: CASSPGGTEAFF
clone_size: many
v_call: TRBV28
j_call: TRBJ1-1
d_call: TRBD1

cdr3_nt: TGTGCCAGCGGCCCTCGGCTGATCTGTGAAAAACTGTTTTTT
cdr3_aa: CASGPRLICEKLFF
clone_size: -
v_call: TRBV12-3/TRBV12-4
j_call: TRBJ1-4
d_call: -

cdr3_nt: TGTGCCAGCAGTTTGGGACGGGGGGTCAATGAGCCCCAGCATTTT
cdr3_aa: CASSLGRGVNEPQHF
clone_size: -
v_call: TRBV5-8
j_call: TRBJ1-5
d_call: -

cdr3_nt: TGTGCCATTGGGACATGGAGTCTATTCCAAGAGATCCAATACTTC
cdr3_aa: CAIGTWSLFQEIQYF
clone_size: -
v_call: TRBV10-3
j_call: TRBJ2-5
d_call: -

cdr3_nt: TGTGCTAGCAGTCTAATGATGAAGAGCGGATTTTTGAGTGAGCAGTACTTC
cdr3_aa: CASSLMMKSGFLSEQYF
clone_size: -
v_call: TRBV12-3/TRBV12-4
j_call: TRBJ2-7
d_call: -

cdr3_nt: TGCGCAAGCAGTAAGGAGCTAGCAGAGGCGGAGATCCAGTACTTC
cdr3_aa: CASSKELAEAEIQYF
clone_size: -
v_call: TRBV10-2
j_call: TRBJ2-5
d_call: -

cdr3_nt: TGTGCCAGTAGTTTTGGGGGGAGAACATCTGAAGCTCTCTTT
cdr3_aa: CASSFGGRTSEALF
clone_size: few
v_call: TRBV12-3/TRBV12-4
j_call: TRBJ1-1
d_call: -

cdr3_nt: TGCAGCGTGGGCCGGGGTGCGGATACGCAGTATTTT
cdr3_aa: CSVGRGADTQYF
clone_size: medium-sized
v_call: TRBV29-1
j_call: TRBJ2-3
d_call: -

cdr3_nt: TGTGCCACGGAGGGTGGTTTGGACATCGGGGAGGTGTTTTTT
cdr3_aa: CATEGGLDIGEVFF
clone_size: -
v_call: TRBV24-1
j_call: TRBJ2-2
d_call: -

cdr3_nt: TGTGCCAGCGCTCCCGTCGCGAACGCGAACACCGGGGAGCTGTTTTTT
cdr3_aa: CASAPVANANTGELFF
clone_size: many
v_call: TRBV6-1
j_call: TRBJ2-2
d_call: -

cdr3_nt: TGTGCCAGCAGTCACCAAAAAAGGGACAGGGAACAGCCCCAGCATTTT
cdr3_aa: CASSHQKRDREQPQHF
clone_size: many
v_call: TRBV6-2/TRBV6-3
j_call: TRBJ1-5
d_call: TRBD1

cdr3_nt: TGTGCCAGCAGCCTGGGGGGGAGCCCCACAGATGCGCAGTATTTT
cdr3_aa: CASSLGGSPTDAQYF
clone_size: once
v_call: TRBV11-3
j_call: TRBJ2-3
d_call: TRBD2

cdr3_nt: TGTGCCAAGAGCTTAGAGCCAGCGGGAGGGCCCTACAATGAGCAGTTCTTC
cdr3_aa: CAKSLEPAGGPYNEQFF
clone_size: -
v_call: TRBV11-1
j_call: TRBJ2-1
d_call: TRBD2

cdr3_nt: TGTGCCAACAGCTTAGGACAGGGGGGCCACGGGGAGCTGTTTTTT
cdr3_aa: CANSLGQGGHGELFF
clone_size: -
v_call: TRBV5-4
j_call: TRBJ2-2
d_call: TRBD1

cdr3_nt: TGTGCCAGCAGAAGGGACAGGGTTCAGCCCCAGCATTTT
cdr3_aa: CASRRDRVQPQHF
clone_size: many
v_call: TRBV6-2/TRBV6-3
j_call: TRBJ1-5
d_call: TRBD1

cdr3_nt: TGTGCCAGCAGTTACATTAGTGGCTATGAGCAGTACTTC
cdr3_aa: CASSYISGYEQYF
clone_size: few
v_call: TRBV6-5
j_call: TRBJ2-7
d_call: -

cdr3_nt: TGTGCCGTCAGTGGGATCAGGTCTGGCGGATACAATGAGCAGTTCTTC
cdr3_aa: CAVSGIRSGGYNEQFF
clone_size: -
v_call: TRBV10-3
j_call: TRBJ2-1
d_call: -

cdr3_nt: TGTGCCAGCAGCTTAGGGGGAGAAGATACGCAGTATTTT
cdr3_aa: CASSLGGEDTQYF
clone_size: many
v_call: TRBV11-2
j_call: TRBJ2-3
d_call: -

cdr3_nt: TGTGCCACCAGTTACACAACGGCAAACATTGAAGCTTTCTTT
cdr3_aa: CATSYTTANIEAFF
clone_size: -
v_call: TRBV6-5
j_call: TRBJ1-1
d_call: -

cdr3_nt: TGCAGCATTGTCCAGGACAGGGGCTACTTC
cdr3_aa: CSIVQDRGYF
clone_size: few
v_call: TRBV29-1
j_call: TRBJ1-2
d_call: TRBD1

cdr3_nt: TGTGCCAGTAGCTTAGACGGAGTGGGAGGTGTCGATGAGCAGTTCTTC
cdr3_aa: CASSLDGVGGVDEQFF
clone_size: -
v_call: TRBV11-3
j_call: TRBJ2-1
d_call: -

cdr3_nt: TGTGCCAGCAGGCCGAATCAATGGCCTTTCTCTGCTAACACTGAAGCTTTATTT
cdr3_aa: CASRPNQWPFSANTEALF
clone_size: -
v_call: TRBV12-3/TRBV12-4
j_call: TRBJ1-1
d_call: -

cdr3_nt: TGTGCTAGCAGCCCGGGTCAGGGGAATTCATCCCTCCACTTT
cdr3_aa: CASSPGQGNSSLHF
clone_size: -
v_call: TRBV7-9
j_call: TRBJ1-6
d_call: -

cdr3_nt: TGCAGCGTAGTCCCCACTAGCGACAATGAGCAGTTCTTC
cdr3_aa: CSVVPTSDNEQFF
clone_size: many
v_call: TRBV29-1
j_call: TRBJ2-1
d_call: TRBD2

cdr3_nt: TGTGCCAACAGCCCCGAAGGCAGCAATCAGCCCCAGCATTTT
cdr3_aa: CANSPEGSNQPQHF
clone_size: -
v_call: TRBV6-1
j_call: TRBJ1-5
d_call: -

cdr3_nt: TGTACCAGCGTCCGAGTGGGAGCTAGTAGTGAGCAGTTCTTC
cdr3_aa: CTSVRVGASSEQFF
clone_size: -
v_call: TRBV2
j_call: TRBJ2-1
d_call: -

cdr3_nt: TGTGCCAGTACCCTGAGCGGGAGGGGGAACAATGAGCAGTTCTTC
cdr3_aa: CASTLSGRGNNEQFF
clone_size: -
v_call: TRBV4-1
j_call: TRBJ2-1
d_call: TRBD2

cdr3_nt: -
cdr3_aa: CSVGQGASTDTKYF
clone_size: -
v_call: TRBV29-1
j_call: TRBJ2-3
d_call: -

cdr3_nt: TGTGCCAGCAGGGGGGAGGACAGGCAGGCATACGAGCAGTACTTC
cdr3_aa: CASRGEDRQAYEQYF
clone_size: -
v_call: TRBV12-3/TRBV12-4
j_call: TRBJ2-7
d_call: -

cdr3_nt: TGTGCCAGCTTAGCAGTTGGAATCTATGGCTACACCTTC
cdr3_aa: CASLAVGIYGYTF
clone_size: -
v_call: TRBV12-3/TRBV12-4
j_call: TRBJ1-2
d_call: -

cdr3_nt: TGCAGCGTCCAATCAAATCCGGACAGTTATAGCTACACCTTC
cdr3_aa: CSVQSNPDSYSYTF
clone_size: -
v_call: TRBV29-1
j_call: TRBJ1-2
d_call: -

cdr3_nt: TGTGCCAGCAACTTAAAAGTGGGAGGTTACAATGAGCAGTTCTTC
cdr3_aa: CASNLKVGGYNEQFF
clone_size: -
v_call: TRBV11-2
j_call: TRBJ2-1
d_call: -

cdr3_nt: TGTGCCAGCAGCTTGACAGCGGGCACAGATACGCAGTATTTT
cdr3_aa: CASSLTAGTDTQYF
clone_size: -
v_call: TRBV11-2
j_call: TRBJ2-3
d_call: -

cdr3_nt: TGTGCCAGCAGGGGAGCCGGGACTAGCGGATACAATGAGCAGTTCTTC
cdr3_aa: CASRGAGTSGYNEQFF
clone_size: many
v_call: TRBV28
j_call: TRBJ2-1
d_call: TRBD2

cdr3_nt: TGTGCCAGCAACCCTATCGTCACCGGGGAGCTGTTTTTT
cdr3_aa: CASNPIVTGELFF
clone_size: -
v_call: TRBV11-2
j_call: TRBJ2-2
d_call: -

cdr3_nt: TGCGCCAGCAGTGAGCAGGGACTAGCGGGAGGGTACAATGAGCGGTTCTTC
cdr3_aa: CASSEQGLAGGYNERFF
clone_size: few
v_call: TRBV10-2
j_call: TRBJ2-1
d_call: TRBD2

cdr3_nt: TGTGCCAGCAGTGAGGACAGAGAATCCTACGGCTACACCTTC
cdr3_aa: CASSEDRESYGYTF
clone_size: few
v_call: TRBV6-5
j_call: TRBJ1-2
d_call: -

cdr3_nt: TGCGTCAGCAGCCCGACAAGGACCAACGCCGGGGAGCTGTTTTTT
cdr3_aa: CVSSPTRTNAGELFF
clone_size: -
v_call: TRBV5-1
j_call: TRBJ2-2
d_call: -

cdr3_nt: TGTGCCAGCAGCTTGCAGACAGGGGGGACCCTAGCGGGAGTAACAGATACGCAGTATTTT
cdr3_aa: CASSLQTGGTLAGVTDTQYF
clone_size: -
v_call: TRBV5-5
j_call: TRBJ2-3
d_call: -

cdr3_nt: TGTGCCAGCAGTTCACAGGAGCAACTTGGAAACACCATATATTTT
cdr3_aa: CASSSQEQLGNTIYF
clone_size: -
v_call: TRBV6-6
j_call: TRBJ1-3
d_call: -

cdr3_nt: TGCGCCACTACTAGCGGAAGCTCCTACGAGCAGTACTTC
cdr3_aa: CATTSGSSYEQYF
clone_size: medium-sized
v_call: TRBV10-2
j_call: TRBJ2-7
d_call: TRBD2

cdr3_nt: TGTGCCAGCAGTAGTGGGAGAAGAGGACAGGGTGCCCTGGGGACTGAAGCCTTCTTT
cdr3_aa: CASSSGRRGQGALGTEAFF
clone_size: -
v_call: TRBV6-5
j_call: TRBJ1-1
d_call: TRBD1

cdr3_nt: TGTGCCAGCAGTTATTTAGGGGGGGCTGAGCTGCTCTTT
cdr3_aa: CASSYLGGAELLF
clone_size: -
v_call: TRBV6-5
j_call: TRBJ2-1
d_call: -

cdr3_nt: TGTGCCAGCAGCCGTACCCTTGCGGAGGCCCAGTACTTC
cdr3_aa: CASSRTLAEAQYF
clone_size: few
v_call: TRBV11-2
j_call: TRBJ2-5
d_call: -

cdr3_nt: TGCGCCAGCAGTTTGGGAGGGGGACAGATCTACGAGCAGTGCTTC
cdr3_aa: CASSLGGGQIYEQCF
clone_size: -
v_call: TRBV5-1
j_call: TRBJ2-7
d_call: -

cdr3_nt: TGCGCCAGCAGCTCCGGACAGGTAGAAACTGAAGCTTTCTTT
cdr3_aa: CASSSGQVETEAFF
clone_size: -
v_call: TRBV5-1
j_call: TRBJ1-1
d_call: TRBD1